This record covers a single T cell receptor (beta chain). This specimen comes from a study of T-cell reconstitution after alpha-beta-depleted transplantation in children. As it was prepared, the TCRbeta library received unique molecular identifiers. One entry per CDR3 protein, called by TCRdb with MiXCR from the PCR reads. The repertoire holds some 500,000 distinct CDR3 sequences, with roughly 18% as singletons. The CDR3 has 18 residues. V gave up 2 bases and J gave up 5 bases; unmatched junction bases: 11. V usage is TRBV12-3 or TRBV12-4 and J usage is TRBJ2-4; 11 positions agree with TRBD1. The TCR comes from a human donor who donated a stem cell graft to a child with acute lymphoblastic leukemia. The starting material was PBMCs from the stem cell graft donor, obtained from the stem cell graft. CDR3 DNA sequence: TGTGCCAGCAGTTTATTCCGGCGGACAGGGGGCGAGGAAAACATTCAGTACTTC. Amino acids: CASSLFRRTGGEENIQYF.